This T cell receptor (beta chain) was sequenced for a study of regulatory T cells in long-lasting Graves disease. The CDR3 is 16 amino acids. Germline assignment: CDR1 LGHNA and CDR2 YNFKEQ. Trimming took 2 bases from V and 4 from J; bases not matched to a gene: 8. Whole-study results and caveats: Limited sample numbers may have lowered accuracy. It was in persistent disease that TRBV28, TRBJ1-2 and TRBJ2-5 were favored.

Time point indicated: newly diagnosed GD, antithyroid drugs for less than 3 months. PBMCs were the source of the RNA used for TCR sequencing. Building the TCR beta libraries relied on iRepertoire HTBI primers, and CDR3 regions underwent Arm-PCR. Per the study methods: Segment identification across samples yielded roughly 62 TRBV and fewer than 15 TRBJ segments. Each CDR3 protein gets one entry after TCRdb re-called the multiplex PCR reads with MiXCR. In this record, the V and J calls reflect TCRdb's handling and not the investigators' own analysis. The sample includes hundreds of thousands of distinct CDR3 sequences, about 16% seen only once; the top ten take about 20%. In this sample, this clonotype turned up a few times. Its target is not known.

This TCR was recovered from a female donor with Graves disease. The sample was peripheral blood mononuclear cells (PBMCs), taken at new diagnosis, from a patient treated with antithyroid drugs. V is TRBV4-2 and J is TRBJ2-5; 9 nucleotides line up with TRBD1. CDR3 bases: TGTGCCAGCAGCCAACAAGACAGGGGGGGTCGAGAGACCCAGTACTTC. Translating it yields CASSQQDRGGRETQYF.